What follows is one T cell receptor (beta chain) and its context. Trimming took 6 bases from V and 2 from J, leaving 13 bases between them. The CDR3 contains 14 residues. Germline CDR1 and CDR2: MRHNA and SNTAGT. Per-sample PBMC isolation yielded at least 7 million cells. The sample originates from a study of blood T cells in healthy people across ages. A second about 7 to 11 cycle PCR used barcoded and J-beta primers. TCRdb recomputed calls from the 5' RACE reads with MiXCR, one row per CDR3 protein. Of about 780,000 distinct CDR3 sequences in the sample, roughly 46% were seen once. The chain recombines TRBV6-4 with TRBJ1-2; D is possibly TRBD1 (5 bases). The sample comprised blood. The sequence derives from a man older than 75 in good health. DNA for the CDR3: TGTGCCAGCAGCCCCGAAGAGGGGAACTATGGCTACACCTTC. This sequence encodes CASSPEEGNYGYTF.